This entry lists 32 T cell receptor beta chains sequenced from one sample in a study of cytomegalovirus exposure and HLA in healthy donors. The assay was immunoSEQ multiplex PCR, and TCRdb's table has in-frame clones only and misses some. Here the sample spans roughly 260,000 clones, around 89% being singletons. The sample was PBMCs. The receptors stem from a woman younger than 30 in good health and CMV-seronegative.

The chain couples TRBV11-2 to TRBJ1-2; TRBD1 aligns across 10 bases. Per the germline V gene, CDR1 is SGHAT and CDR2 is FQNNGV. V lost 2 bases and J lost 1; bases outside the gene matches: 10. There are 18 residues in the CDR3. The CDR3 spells CASSLSRQGASNNYGYTF. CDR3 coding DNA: TGTGCCAGCAGCTTAAGTCGACAGGGGGCCTCAAATAACTATGGCTACACCTTC.

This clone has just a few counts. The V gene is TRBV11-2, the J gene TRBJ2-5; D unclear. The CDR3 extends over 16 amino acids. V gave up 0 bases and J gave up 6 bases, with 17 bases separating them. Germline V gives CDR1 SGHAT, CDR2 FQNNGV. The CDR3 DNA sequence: TGTGCCAGCAGCTTAGACCTACGGGTAAGCGTAAAGACCCAGTACTTC. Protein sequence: CASSLDLRVSVKTQYF.

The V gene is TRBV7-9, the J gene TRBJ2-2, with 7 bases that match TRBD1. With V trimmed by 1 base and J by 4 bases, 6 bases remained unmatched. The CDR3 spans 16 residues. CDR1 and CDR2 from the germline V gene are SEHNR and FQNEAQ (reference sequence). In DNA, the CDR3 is TGTGCCAGCAGCTTAGAAACAGGGGTAGGCACCGGGGAGCTGTTTTTT. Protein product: CASSLETGVGTGELFF.

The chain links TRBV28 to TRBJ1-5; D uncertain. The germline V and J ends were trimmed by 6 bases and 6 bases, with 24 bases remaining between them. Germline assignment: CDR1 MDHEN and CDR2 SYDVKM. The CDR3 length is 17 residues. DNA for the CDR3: TGTGCCAGCAGCCCCATCAACGGGGTTTCGTGGATTCAGCCCCAGCATTTT. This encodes CASSPINGVSWIQPQHF.

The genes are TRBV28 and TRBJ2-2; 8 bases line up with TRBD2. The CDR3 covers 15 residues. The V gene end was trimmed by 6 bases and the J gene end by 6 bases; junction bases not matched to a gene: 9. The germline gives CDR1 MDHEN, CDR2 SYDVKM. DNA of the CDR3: TGTGCCAGCAGCCCCGGGACTAGTTTTGCCGGGGAGCTGTTTTTT. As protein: CASSPGTSFAGELFF. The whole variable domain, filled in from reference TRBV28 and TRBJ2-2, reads DVKVTQSSRYLVKRTGEKVFLECVQDMDHENMFWYRQDPGLGLRLIYFSYDVKMKEKGDIPEGYSVSREKKERFSLILESASTNQTSMYLCASSPGTSFAGELFFGEGSRLTVL.

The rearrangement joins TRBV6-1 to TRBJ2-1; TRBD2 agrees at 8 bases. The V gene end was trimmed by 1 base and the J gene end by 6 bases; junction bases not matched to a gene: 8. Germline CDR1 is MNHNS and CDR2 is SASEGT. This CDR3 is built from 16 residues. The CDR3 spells CASSEDGGALFNEQFF. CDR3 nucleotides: TGTGCCAGCAGTGAAGACGGGGGGGCCTTGTTCAATGAGCAGTTCTTC.

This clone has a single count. The CDR3 coding sequence is TGCGCCAGCAGCGAGGGGACTCCACAAGAGACCCAGTACTTC. Protein product: CASSEGTPQETQYF. The chain recombines TRBV5-1 with TRBJ2-5, with D perhaps TRBD2 (6 bases). CDR1 SGHRS and CDR2 YFSETQ come from the germline V gene. V lost 4 bases and J lost 2, with 12 bases in between. This CDR3 has 14 amino acids.

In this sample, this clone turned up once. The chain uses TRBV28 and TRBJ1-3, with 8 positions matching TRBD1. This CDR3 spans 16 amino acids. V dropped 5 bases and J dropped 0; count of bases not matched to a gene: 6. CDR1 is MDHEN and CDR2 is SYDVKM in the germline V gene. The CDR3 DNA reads TGTGCCAGCAGTGCGCCGGACAGGGTCTCTGGAAACACCATATATTTT. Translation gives CASSAPDRVSGNTIYF.

DNA of the CDR3: TGTGCCACCAGCAGAGATGGCAGGGGAACTAATGAAAAACTGTTTTTT. This gives the protein CATSRDGRGTNEKLFF. The J gene is TRBJ1-4, the V gene TRBV15, with D maybe TRBD1 (6 bases). V lost 0 bases and J lost 1, with 9 bases in between. This CDR3 contains 16 residues. CDR1 is LNHNV, CDR2 YYDKDF, per germline (reference sequence). The variable domain in full, with the rest retrieved from reference TRBV15 and TRBJ1-4, is DAMVIQNPRYQVTQFGKPVTLSCSQTLNHNVMYWYQQKSSQAPKLLFHYYDKDFNNEADTPDNFQSRRPNTSFCFLDIRSPGLGDTAMYLCATSRDGRGTNEKLFFGSGTQLSVL.

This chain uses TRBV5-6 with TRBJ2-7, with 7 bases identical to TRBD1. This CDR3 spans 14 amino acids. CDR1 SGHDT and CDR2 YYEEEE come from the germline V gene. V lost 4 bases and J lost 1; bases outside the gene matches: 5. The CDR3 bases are TGTGCCAGCAGCAAGGGACAGATGTCCTACGAGCAGTACGTC. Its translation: CASSKGQMSYEQYV.

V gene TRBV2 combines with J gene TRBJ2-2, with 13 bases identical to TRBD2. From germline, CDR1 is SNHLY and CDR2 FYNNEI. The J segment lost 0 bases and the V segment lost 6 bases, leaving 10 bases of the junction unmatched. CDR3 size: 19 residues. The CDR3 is CASSDQGLAGFANTGELFF. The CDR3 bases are TGTGCCAGCAGCGACCAGGGACTAGCGGGGTTCGCGAACACCGGGGAGCTGTTTTTT. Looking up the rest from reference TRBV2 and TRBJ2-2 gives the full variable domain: EPEVTQTPSHQVTQMGQEVILRCVPISNHLYFYWYRQILGQKVEFLVSFYNNEISEKSEIFDDQFSVERPDGSNFTLKIRSTKLEDSAMYFCASSDQGLAGFANTGELFFGEGSRLTVL.

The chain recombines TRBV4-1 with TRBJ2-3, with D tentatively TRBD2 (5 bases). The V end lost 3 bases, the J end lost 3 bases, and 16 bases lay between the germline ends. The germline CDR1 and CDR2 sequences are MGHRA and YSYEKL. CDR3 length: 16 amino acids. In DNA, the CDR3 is TGCGCCAGCAGCCAGGGGATCCTTGGCGGGACAGATACGCAGTATTTT. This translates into CASSQGILGGTDTQYF.

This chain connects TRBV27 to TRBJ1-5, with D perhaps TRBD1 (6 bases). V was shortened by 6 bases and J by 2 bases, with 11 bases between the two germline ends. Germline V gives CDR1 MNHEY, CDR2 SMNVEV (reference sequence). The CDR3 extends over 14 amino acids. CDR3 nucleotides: TGTGCCAGCAGCCCAGGGGATGGCAATCAGCCCCAGCATTTT. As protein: CASSPGDGNQPQHF.

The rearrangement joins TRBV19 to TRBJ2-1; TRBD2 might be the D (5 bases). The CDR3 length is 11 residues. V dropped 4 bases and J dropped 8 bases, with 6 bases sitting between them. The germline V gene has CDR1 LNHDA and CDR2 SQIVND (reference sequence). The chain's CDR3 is CASSRGDEQFF. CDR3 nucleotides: TGTGCCAGTAGTAGGGGAGATGAGCAGTTCTTC.

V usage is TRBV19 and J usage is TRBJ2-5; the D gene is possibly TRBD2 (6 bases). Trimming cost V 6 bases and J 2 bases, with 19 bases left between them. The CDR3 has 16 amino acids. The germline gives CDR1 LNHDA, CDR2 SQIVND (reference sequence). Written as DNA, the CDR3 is TGTGCCAGTAGCCCGACGGGCCGGGGGTGGCAAGAGACCCAGTACTTC. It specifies CASSPTGRGWQETQYF.

As DNA, the CDR3 is TGTGCCAGCAGCCCCTTAATGGCCAAAAACATTCAGTACTTC. It specifies CASSPLMAKNIQYF. V is TRBV7-8 and J is TRBJ2-4; D gene unclear. CDR3 length equals 14 residues. Per germline, CDR1 SGHVS and CDR2 FQNEAQ. With 5 bases removed from V and 1 base from J, the gap between germline ends came to 9 bases.

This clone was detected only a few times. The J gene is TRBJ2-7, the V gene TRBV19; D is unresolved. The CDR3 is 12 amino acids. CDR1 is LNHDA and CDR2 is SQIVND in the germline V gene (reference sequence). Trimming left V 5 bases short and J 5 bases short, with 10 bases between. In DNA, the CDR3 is TGTGCCAGTAGTGCCGGCCAGGACGAGCAGTACTTC. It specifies CASSAGQDEQYF.

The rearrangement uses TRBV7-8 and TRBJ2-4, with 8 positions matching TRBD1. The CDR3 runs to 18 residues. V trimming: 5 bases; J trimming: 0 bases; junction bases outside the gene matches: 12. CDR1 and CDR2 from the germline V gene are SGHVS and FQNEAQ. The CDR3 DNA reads TGTGCCAGCAGCCCCAGGACAGGGAAGCAATTAGCCAAAAACATTCAGTACTTC. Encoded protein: CASSPRTGKQLAKNIQYF.

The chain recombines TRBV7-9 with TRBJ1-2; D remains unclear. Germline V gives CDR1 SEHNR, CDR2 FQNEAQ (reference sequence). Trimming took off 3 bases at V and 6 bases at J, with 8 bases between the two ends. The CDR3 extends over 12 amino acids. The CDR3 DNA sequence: TGTGCCAGCAGCTTCGAGGGAAATGGCTACACCTTC. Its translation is CASSFEGNGYTF.

The CDR3 sequence: CASSYSGEDTGELFF. CDR3 in DNA: TGTGCCAGCAGTTATAGCGGGGAGGACACCGGGGAGCTGTTTTTT. The V gene is TRBV6-5, the J gene TRBJ2-2, with TRBD2 matching over 8 bases. V lost 3 bases to trimming and J lost 3 bases; unmatched junction nucleotides: 3. Germline lookup yields CDR1 MNHEY and CDR2 SVGAGI. The CDR3 contains 15 residues.

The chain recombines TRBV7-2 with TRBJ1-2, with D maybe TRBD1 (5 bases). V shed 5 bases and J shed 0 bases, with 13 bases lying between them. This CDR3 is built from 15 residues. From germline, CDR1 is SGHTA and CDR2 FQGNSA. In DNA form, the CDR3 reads TGTGCCAGCAGCCCCTCCCGACAGACTAACTATGGCTACACCTTC. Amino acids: CASSPSRQTNYGYTF. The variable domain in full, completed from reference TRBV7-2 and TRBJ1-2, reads GAGVSQSPSNKVTEKGKDVELRCDPISGHTALYWYRQSLGQGLEFLIYFQGNSAPDKSGLPSDRFSAERTGGSVSTLTIQRTQQEDSAVYLCASSPSRQTNYGYTFGSGTRLTVV.

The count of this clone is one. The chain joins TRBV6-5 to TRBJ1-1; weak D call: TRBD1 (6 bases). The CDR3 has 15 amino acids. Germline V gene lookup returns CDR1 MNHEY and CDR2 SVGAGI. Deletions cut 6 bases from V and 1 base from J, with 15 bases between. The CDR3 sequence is CASSLNRVGNTEAFF. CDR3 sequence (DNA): TGTGCCAGCAGCCTAAACAGGGTGGGGAACACTGAAGCTTTCTTT.

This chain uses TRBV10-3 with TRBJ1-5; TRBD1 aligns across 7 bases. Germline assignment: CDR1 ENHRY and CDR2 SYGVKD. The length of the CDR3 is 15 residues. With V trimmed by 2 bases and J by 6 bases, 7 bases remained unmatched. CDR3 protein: CAISEGEGAVQPQHF. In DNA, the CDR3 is TGTGCCATCAGTGAGGGTGAGGGGGCGGTTCAGCCCCAGCATTTT.

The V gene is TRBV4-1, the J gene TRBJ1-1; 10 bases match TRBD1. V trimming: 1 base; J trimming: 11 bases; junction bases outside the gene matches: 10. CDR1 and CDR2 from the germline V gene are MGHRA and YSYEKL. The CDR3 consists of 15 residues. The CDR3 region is CASSQVGTGAGEAFF. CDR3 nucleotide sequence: TGCGCCAGCAGCCAAGTAGGGACAGGGGCCGGTGAGGCTTTCTTT.

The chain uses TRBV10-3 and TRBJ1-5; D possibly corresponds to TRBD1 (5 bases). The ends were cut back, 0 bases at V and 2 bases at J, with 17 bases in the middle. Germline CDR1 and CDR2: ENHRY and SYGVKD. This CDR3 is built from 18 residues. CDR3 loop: CAISESTGGLKGNQPQHF. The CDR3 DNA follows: TGTGCCATCAGTGAGTCGACGGGGGGACTAAAGGGCAATCAGCCCCAGCATTTT.

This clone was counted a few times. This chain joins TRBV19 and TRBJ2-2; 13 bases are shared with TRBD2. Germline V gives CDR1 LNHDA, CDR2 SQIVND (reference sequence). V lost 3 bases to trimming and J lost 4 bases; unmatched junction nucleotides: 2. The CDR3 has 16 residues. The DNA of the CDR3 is TGTGCCAGTAGTATGGGACTAGCGGGGATCACCGGGGAGCTGTTTTTT. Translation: CASSMGLAGITGELFF.

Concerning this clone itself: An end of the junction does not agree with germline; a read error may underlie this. Written as DNA, the CDR3 is TGTGCCAGCAGTTCGCACAGGGCATCCCTGAGTTCCTTC. As protein: CASSSHRASLSSF. This chain connects TRBV6-5 to TRBJ1-2, with D possibly TRBD1 on 6 matching bases. Looked up from germline, CDR1 is MNHEY and CDR2 is SVGAGI. The CDR3 contains 13 residues.

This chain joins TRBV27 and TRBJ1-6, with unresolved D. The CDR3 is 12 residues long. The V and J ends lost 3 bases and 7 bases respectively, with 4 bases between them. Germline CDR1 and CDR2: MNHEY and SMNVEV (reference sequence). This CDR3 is CASSFLNSPLHF. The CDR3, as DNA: TGTGCCAGCAGTTTTTTAAATTCACCCCTCCACTTT.

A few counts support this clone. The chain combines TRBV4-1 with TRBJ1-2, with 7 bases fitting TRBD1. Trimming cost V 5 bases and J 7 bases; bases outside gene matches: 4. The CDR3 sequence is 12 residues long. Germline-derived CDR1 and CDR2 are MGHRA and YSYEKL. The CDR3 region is CASSAGQLGYTF. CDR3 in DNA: TGCGCCAGCAGCGCGGGACAGCTTGGCTACACCTTC.

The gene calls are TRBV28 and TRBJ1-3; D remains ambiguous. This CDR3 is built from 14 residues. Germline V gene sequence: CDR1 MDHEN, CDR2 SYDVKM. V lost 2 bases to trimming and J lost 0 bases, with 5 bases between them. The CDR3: CASSLTSSGNTIYF. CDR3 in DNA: TGTGCCAGCAGTTTAACAAGCTCTGGAAACACCATATATTTT.

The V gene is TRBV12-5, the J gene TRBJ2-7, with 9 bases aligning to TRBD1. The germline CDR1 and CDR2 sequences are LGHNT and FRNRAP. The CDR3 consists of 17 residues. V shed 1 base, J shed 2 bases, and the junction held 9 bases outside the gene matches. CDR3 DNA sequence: TGTGCTAGTGGTTTGGCAGAGACAGGGGGAGCCCCCTACGAGCAGTACTTC. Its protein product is CASGLAETGGAPYEQYF.

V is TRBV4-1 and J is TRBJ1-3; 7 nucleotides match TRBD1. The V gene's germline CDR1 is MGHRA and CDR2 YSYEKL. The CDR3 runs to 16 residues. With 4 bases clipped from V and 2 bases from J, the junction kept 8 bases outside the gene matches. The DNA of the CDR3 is TGCGCCAGCAGCCTAGGACAGGAGGCCGCTGGAAACACCATATATTTT. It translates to CASSLGQEAAGNTIYF.